This T cell receptor beta chain was identified during a study of cytomegalovirus exposure and HLA in healthy donors. Findings and limits, study-wide: Some TCR beta chains (more than 150 of them) were listed as cytomegalovirus-associated.

Note on this clone: Its antigen is as yet unknown.

Primers included in the PCR were 60 Vbeta and 13 Jbeta primers. The data were produced by immunoSEQ multiplex PCR, yet TCRdb's version contains in-frame clones alone and is incomplete. The sample contains around 100,000 clones, 70% to 80% of which appear only once. This CDR3 has 15 residues. J gave up 5 bases and V 3 bases, and 9 bases lay outside the gene matches. Germline V gene data show CDR1 as LGHNT and CDR2 as FRNRAP. This sequence joins TRBV12-5 and TRBJ2-5, with 7 bases fitting TRBD2. The sequence came from a woman aged 18-29 years in good health and CMV-seropositive. The sequencing input was PBMCs. In DNA form, the CDR3 reads TGTGCTAGTGGTTTCGCCACCCGGGGAGGGGAGACCCAGTACTTC. This gives the protein CASGFATRGGETQYF.